This T cell receptor beta chain was found in a study of T cell repertoires in cytomegalovirus infection. Broader study findings: HLA-C-restricted TCR beta clonotypes specific for CMV led the ex vivo response. Totalled public TCR beta family frequency picked out people who carried CMV plus the relevant HLA.

As to this clonotype: The antigen remains undetermined.

TCRdb called the reads again in MiXCR, with one record for every CDR3 protein. There are 450,000 to 550,000 distinct CDR3 sequences in the sample; roughly 42% occur only once, and 40% to 50% lies in the top ten. CDR1 is SGHRS, CDR2 YFSETQ, per germline. With 7 bases removed from V and 0 bases from J, the gap between germline ends came to 10 bases. This CDR3 has 13 residues. The sequence was obtained from a human donor in good health (CMV status not recorded). Some clones in this sample may be carry-over from other donors' samples. V and J are TRBV5-1 and TRBJ1-1, with D maybe TRBD1 (5 bases). This specimen consisted of cultured PBMCs, obtained from culture after CMV antigen stimulation. CDR3 in amino acids: CASASRVNTEAFF. The CDR3 DNA reads as TGCGCCAGCGCCTCCAGGGTGAACACTGAAGCTTTCTTT.